This T cell receptor (beta chain) was recorded in a study of glioma-infiltrating T cells after dendritic cell vaccination. About the research overall: Samples are from glioblastoma patients in Phase I and II dendritic cell vaccine trials. General observations from the study: No direct clonality-survival link was found; a diverse polyclonal response may matter.

This clone was recorded at least ten times. Its antigen is currently unknown. Time point of the sample: after dendritic cell vaccination, including at tumor progression/relapse. Up to 2 ug genomic DNA was used for TCRB CDR3 amplification. Clones were read by immunoSEQ multiplex PCR, and TCRdb kept only the in-frame ones, dropping some. The profile shows tens of thousands of clones, 83% of them singletons. The V segment lost 6 bases and the J segment 6 bases; nucleotides outside the gene matches: 2. Germline CDR1 reads LGHNT; CDR2 reads FRNRAP. This CDR3 region has 13 residues. The specimen comprised blood, sampled after dendritic cell vaccination. The chain is built from TRBV12-5 and TRBJ1-5, with 10 bases lining up with TRBD1. The origin of this receptor is a human donor with glioblastoma. The CDR3 loop reads CASGWDRGQPQHF. CDR3 coding DNA: TGTGCTAGTGGATGGGACAGGGGTCAGCCCCAGCATTTT.